A selection of T cell receptor beta chains follows, all from one sample in a study of cytomegalovirus exposure and HLA in healthy donors. Assay used: immunoSEQ multiplex PCR; TCRdb lists only in-frame clones, some missing. The profile shows about 60,000 clones, approximately 70% of them singletons. Sample: PBMCs. Receptors were obtained from a woman aged 55 to 70 in good health and CMV-seropositive. Both conserved end residues are part of each CDR3. A D gene is named only where the DNA matches it firmly. Only part of the rows carry a size: once, few, many, or a class if the clone is expanded.

v_gene	abundance	d_gene	j_gene	CDR3nt	CDR3aa
TRBV7-2	.	TRBD1	TRBJ1-1	TGTGCCAGCAGCAAAGGACAGGGTTCGAACACTGAAGCTTTCTTT	CASSKGQGSNTEAFF
TRBV9	.	.	TRBJ2-1	TGTGCCAGCAGCGTCCGGGACATCGGGTATGAGCAGTTCTTC	CASSVRDIGYEQFF
TRBV21-1	few	.	TRBJ2-5	TGTGCCAGCAGCAAAGAACCGGGTTTGGAGACCCAGTACTTC	CASSKEPGLETQYF
TRBV5-1	few	TRBD1	TRBJ1-4	TGCGCCAGCAGCTTGAGTCAGGGGGTGAATGAAAAACTGTTTTTT	CASSLSQGVNEKLFF
TRBV19	.	TRBD2	TRBJ2-1	TGTGCCAGTAGTATGCGGGGGGGCTACAATGAGCAGTTCTTC	CASSMRGGYNEQFF
TRBV29-1	.	.	TRBJ2-7	TGCAGCGGTGGCAGTTTCTACGAGCAGTACTTC	CSGGSFYEQYF
TRBV5-8	.	.	TRBJ1-5	TGTGCCAGCAGCTTGGAGAGCGGGCTCGGGCCCCAGCATTTT	CASSLESGLGPQHF
TRBV4-1	.	.	TRBJ2-7	TGCGCCAGCAGCCAAGGACTTCACGCCTACGAGCAGTACTTC	CASSQGLHAYEQYF
TRBV2	.	.	TRBJ2-2	TGTGCCAGCAAGGAGACCCCAAAAGGGAGCGGGGAGCTGTTTTTT	CASKETPKGSGELFF
TRBV2	.	.	TRBJ2-6	TGTGCCAGCAGTGTCGACTTCAACTCTGGGGCCAACGTCCTGACTTTC	CASSVDFNSGANVLTF
TRBV25-1	once	.	TRBJ2-7	TGTGCCAGCAGCAGGAACTACGAGCAGTACTTC	CASSRNYEQYF
TRBV10-3	once	.	TRBJ1-2	TGTGCCATCAGTGTTCCCGGTTACCAATATGGCTACACCTTC	CAISVPGYQYGYTF
TRBV5-4	.	TRBD1	TRBJ1-2	TGTGCCAGCAGGGAGACAGGGGGAGGCGGCTACACCTTC	CASRETGGGGYTF
TRBV7-2	.	.	TRBJ2-7	TGTGCCAGCGAGGAGGCCTCCTACGAGCAGTACTTC	CASEEASYEQYF
TRBV14	.	.	TRBJ1-2	TGTGCCAGCAGCCAAGATGGGCTTTATGGCTACACCTTC	CASSQDGLYGYTF
TRBV18	.	TRBD2	TRBJ2-7	TGTGCCAGCTCACCGGGGAGCGGGGGGGCCAACGAGCAGTACTTC	CASSPGSGGANEQYF